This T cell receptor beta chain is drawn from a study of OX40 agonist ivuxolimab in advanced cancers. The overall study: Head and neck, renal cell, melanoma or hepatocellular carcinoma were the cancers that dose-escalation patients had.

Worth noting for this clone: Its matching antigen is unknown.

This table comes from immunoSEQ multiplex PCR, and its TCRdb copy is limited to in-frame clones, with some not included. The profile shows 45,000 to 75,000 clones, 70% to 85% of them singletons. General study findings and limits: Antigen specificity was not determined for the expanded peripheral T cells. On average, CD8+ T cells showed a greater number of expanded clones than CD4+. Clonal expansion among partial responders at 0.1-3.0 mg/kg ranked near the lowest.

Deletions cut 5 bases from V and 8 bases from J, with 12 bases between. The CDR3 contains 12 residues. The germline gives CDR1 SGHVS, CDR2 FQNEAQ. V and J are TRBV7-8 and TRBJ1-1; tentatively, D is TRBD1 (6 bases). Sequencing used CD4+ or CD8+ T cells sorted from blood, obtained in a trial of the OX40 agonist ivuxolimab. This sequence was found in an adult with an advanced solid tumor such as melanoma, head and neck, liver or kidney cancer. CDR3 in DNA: TGTGCCAGCAGCGCCAGTACAGGGGAAGCTTTCTTT. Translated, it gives CASSASTGEAFF.